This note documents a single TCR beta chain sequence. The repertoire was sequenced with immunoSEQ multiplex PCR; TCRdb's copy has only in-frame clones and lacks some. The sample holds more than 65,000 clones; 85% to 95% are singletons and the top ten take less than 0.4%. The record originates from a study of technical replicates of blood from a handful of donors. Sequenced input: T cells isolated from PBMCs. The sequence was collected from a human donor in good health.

The chain's CDR3 is CASSLAEDYEQYF. The CDR3 nucleotides are TGTGCCAGCAGTTTAGCGGAGGATTACGAGCAGTACTTC. The rearrangement uses TRBV28 and TRBJ2-7; TRBD2 is a possible D gene (5 bases). The V end lost 2 bases, the J end lost 4 bases, and 9 bases lay between the germline ends. CDR1 and CDR2 from the germline V gene are MDHEN and SYDVKM. CDR3 length: 13 residues.